The clone carrying this T cell receptor (beta chain) was recorded many times. Its specificity is not known. Read coverage stops 3 residues before the CDR3 terminus; the germline J gene supplies the remainder. The J segment lost 0 bases and the V segment lost 6 bases, leaving 5 bases of the junction unmatched. This CDR3 has 15 residues. CDR1 and CDR2 (germline): KGHSH, LQKENI. The record originates from a study of T cell clonality in common variable immunodeficiency. The data were produced by immunoSEQ multiplex PCR, yet TCRdb's version contains in-frame clones alone and is incomplete. The repertoire shows approximately 20,000 clones, none seen only once; the top ten take about 2.3%. General observations from the study: In common variable immunodeficiency, TCR beta chains reportedly carried fewer deletions and N-nucleotide insertions.

The material sequenced was peripheral blood mononuclear cells. The genes are TRBV18 and TRBJ1-2; the match to TRBD1 covers 9 bases. This sequence was found in a human donor with common variable immunodeficiency. The CDR3 loop is CASSLDRGTNYGYTF. The DNA read from the CDR3 is TGTGCCAGCTCTCTAGACAGGGGGACTAACTATGGC.